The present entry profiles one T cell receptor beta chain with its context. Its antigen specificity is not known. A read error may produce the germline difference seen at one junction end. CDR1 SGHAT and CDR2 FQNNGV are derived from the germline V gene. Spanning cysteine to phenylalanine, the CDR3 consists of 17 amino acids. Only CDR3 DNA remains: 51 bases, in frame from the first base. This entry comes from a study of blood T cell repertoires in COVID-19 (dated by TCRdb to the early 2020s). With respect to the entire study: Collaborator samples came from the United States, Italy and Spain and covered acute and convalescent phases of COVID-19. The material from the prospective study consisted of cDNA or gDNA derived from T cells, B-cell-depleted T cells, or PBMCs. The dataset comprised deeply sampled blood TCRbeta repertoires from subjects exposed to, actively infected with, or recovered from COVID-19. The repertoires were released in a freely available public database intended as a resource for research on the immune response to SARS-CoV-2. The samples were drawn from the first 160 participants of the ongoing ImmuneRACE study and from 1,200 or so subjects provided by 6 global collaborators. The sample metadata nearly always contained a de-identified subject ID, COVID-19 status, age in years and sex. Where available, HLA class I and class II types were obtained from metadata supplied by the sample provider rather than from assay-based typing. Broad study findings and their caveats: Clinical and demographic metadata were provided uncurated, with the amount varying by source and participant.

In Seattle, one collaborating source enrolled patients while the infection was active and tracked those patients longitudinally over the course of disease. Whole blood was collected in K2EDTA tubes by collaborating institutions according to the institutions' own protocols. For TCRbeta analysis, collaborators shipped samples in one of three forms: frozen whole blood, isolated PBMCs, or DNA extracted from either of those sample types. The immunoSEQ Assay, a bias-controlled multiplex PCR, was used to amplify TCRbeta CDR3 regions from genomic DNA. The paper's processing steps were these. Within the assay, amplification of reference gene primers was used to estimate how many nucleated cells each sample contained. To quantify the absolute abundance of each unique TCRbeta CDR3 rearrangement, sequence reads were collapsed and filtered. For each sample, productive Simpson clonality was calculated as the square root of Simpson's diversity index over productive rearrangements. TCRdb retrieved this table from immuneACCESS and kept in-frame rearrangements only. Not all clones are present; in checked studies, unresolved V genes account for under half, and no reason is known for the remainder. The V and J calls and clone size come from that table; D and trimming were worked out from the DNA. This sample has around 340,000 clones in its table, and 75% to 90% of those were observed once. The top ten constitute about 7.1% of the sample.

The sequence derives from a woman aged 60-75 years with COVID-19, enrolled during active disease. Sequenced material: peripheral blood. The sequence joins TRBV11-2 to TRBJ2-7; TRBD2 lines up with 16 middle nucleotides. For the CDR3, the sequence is CASTLTGLAGGTYEQYF. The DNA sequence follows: TGTGCCAGCACCTTAACGGGACTAGCGGGGGGGACCTACGAGCAGTACTTC.